A selection of T cell receptor beta chains follows, all from one sample in a study of blood T cell repertoires in COVID-19. Measured with immunoSEQ multiplex PCR; TCRdb has only the in-frame clones, and not every one. The sample lists about 300,000 clones; 85% to 90% were seen once. Sequenced material: PBMCs or T cells enriched from blood (not recorded which). The receptor set was obtained from a woman aged 18-35 years who had recovered from COVID-19. CDR3s include the opening cysteine and the closing phenylalanine or tryptophan. The D gene is left open where the match is weak. Where a row states a size, it is once, few, many or the class of an expanded clone; other rows omit it.

v_gene	d_gene	abundance	j_gene	CDR3aa	CDR3nt
TRBV19	NA	NA	TRBJ1-3	CASSPRHAGNTIYF	TGTGCCAGTAGTCCCCGACATGCCGGAAACACCATATATTTT
TRBV5-1	NA	NA	TRBJ2-3	CASRASGTDTQYF	TGCGCCAGCAGGGCTAGCGGCACAGATACGCAGTATTTT
TRBV5-1	TRBD1	NA	TRBJ1-1	CASSLTGALTEAFF	TGCGCCAGCAGCCTGACAGGGGCGCTCACTGAAGCTTTCTTT
TRBV15	NA	NA	TRBJ1-1	CATSRADESESTEAFF	TGTGCCACCAGCAGAGCGGATGAAAGCGAGTCCACTGAAGCTTTCTTT
TRBV27	TRBD2	NA	TRBJ2-5	CASSLNFLAGQETQYF	TGTGCCAGCAGTTTAAATTTCCTAGCGGGACAAGAGACCCAGTACTTC
TRBV9	NA	NA	TRBJ2-1	CASSVGGSFAYNEQFF	TGTGCCAGCAGCGTAGGGGGCAGCTTCGCCTACAATGAGCAGTTCTTC
TRBV18	NA	NA	TRBJ2-5	CASSQSDQETQYF	TGTGCCAGCTCACAGTCGGACCAAGAGACCCAGTACTTC
TRBV25-1	NA	NA	TRBJ1-2	CASKTGIYGYTF	TGTGCCAGCAAGACAGGCATCTATGGCTACACCTTC
TRBV11-2	NA	NA	TRBJ1-3	CASSLDPARGPGNTIYF	TGTGCCAGCAGCTTAGATCCGGCCAGGGGTCCTGGAAACACCATATATTTT
TRBV6-5	TRBD1	NA	TRBJ1-2	CASSYLDRAPRGYTF	TGTGCCAGCAGTTATCTGGACAGGGCTCCAAGAGGCTACACCTTC
TRBV5-4	TRBD1	few	TRBJ2-2	CASSLVQGVPGELFF	TGTGCCAGCAGCTTGGTACAGGGGGTACCCGGGGAGCTGTTTTTT
TRBV11-3	TRBD1	few	TRBJ2-2	CASSLAIGTGAHTGELFF	TGTGCCAGCAGCTTGGCCATTGGGACAGGGGCCCACACCGGGGAGCTGTTTTTT
TRBV5-4	NA	NA	TRBJ1-6	CASSLSDSPLHF	TGTGCCAGCAGCTTGTCGGATTCACCCCTCCACTTT
TRBV6-6	NA	NA	TRBJ1-4	CASSYTNREKLFF	TGTGCCAGCAGTTACACTAACAGGGAAAAACTGTTTTTT
TRBV27	TRBD2	NA	TRBJ2-1	CASSLGTSGDNEQFF	TGTGCCAGCAGTTTGGGGACTAGCGGGGACAATGAGCAGTTCTTC
TRBV3-1/TRBV3-2	TRBD1	NA	TRBJ1-5	CASSGGTGNQPQHF	TGTGCCAGCAGCGGCGGGACAGGCAATCAGCCCCAGCATTTT
TRBV9	TRBD1	NA	TRBJ1-3	CASSSQGGKTIYF	TGTGCCAGCAGCTCACAGGGGGGAAAAACCATATATTTT
TRBV6-5	TRBD2	NA	TRBJ2-7	CASRSPGGSYEQYF	TGTGCCAGCAGATCCCCGGGGGGGTCCTACGAGCAGTACTTC
TRBV7-6	NA	NA	TRBJ2-2	CASSSGDGTGELFF	TGTGCCAGCAGCTCAGGGGATGGGACCGGGGAGCTGTTTTTT
TRBV28	NA	NA	TRBJ1-5	CASSLNRVSQPQHF	TGTGCCAGCAGTTTAAACAGGGTGAGTCAGCCCCAGCATTTT
TRBV14	TRBD2	NA	TRBJ2-1	CASSQVAGGPYNEQFF	TGTGCCAGCAGCCAAGTAGCGGGGGGGCCATACAATGAGCAGTTCTTC